This T cell receptor beta chain was sequenced during a study of blood T cell repertoires in COVID-19. Here immunoSEQ multiplex PCR was the method, and the copy in TCRdb shows in-frame clones only, minus some. This sample yields 200,000 to 300,000 clones, of which roughly 82% are seen a single time; approximately 2% belongs to the top ten. Germline values: CDR1 SGDLS, CDR2 YYNGEE. The CDR3 has 14 residues. The germline V and J ends were trimmed by 1 base and 4 bases, with 11 bases remaining between them. The sequence was obtained from a middle-aged man who had recovered from COVID-19. Sequencing used peripheral blood. This rearrangement joins TRBV9 to TRBJ2-5; a weak D match, TRBD2 (6 bases). The CDR3 protein is CASSVSSSAETQYF. The CDR3 coding sequence is TGTGCCAGCAGCGTAAGCTCTAGCGCAGAGACCCAGTACTTC.